These T cell receptor beta chains were read from a single sample in a study of T cells after posttransplantation cyclophosphamide. Assay used: immunoSEQ multiplex PCR; TCRdb lists only in-frame clones, some missing. The table includes 50,000 to 65,000 clones, roughly 86% detected once. The sample consisted of PBMCs. The origin of the receptors is a man aged 25-40 years with a blood cancer, CMV-positive, and with a related stem cell donor. Each CDR3 is given without its conserved first and last residue. D genes are given only for firm matches.

d_gene	j_gene	v_gene	CDR3aa
TRBD1	TRBJ2-7	TRBV7-9	ASTNRPGQGSYEQY
NA	TRBJ1-1	TRBV30	AWSEYRQDPNTEAF
TRBD2	TRBJ2-2	TRBV30	AWSRAGGDTGELF
NA	TRBJ1-1	TRBV2	ASRGREYTEAF
TRBD1	TRBJ2-5	TRBV5-6	ASSFFWDRGETQY
TRBD2	TRBJ2-7	TRBV30	AWQRERLEQY
TRBD2	TRBJ2-7	TRBV4-1	ASSQDDTSGYEQY
TRBD2	TRBJ2-7	TRBV28	ASSPGGGRSYEQY
NA	TRBJ2-3	TRBV28	ASSQQTDTQY
NA	TRBJ1-1	TRBV29-1	SVVYWQGGTEAF
TRBD1	TRBJ2-7	TRBV7-2	ASSFIPSGQGAPLEQY
NA	TRBJ2-5	TRBV5-1	ASSLGGTEETQY
NA	TRBJ1-1	TRBV2	ASMFTGGTEAF
TRBD1	TRBJ1-2	TRBV27	ASSNRPDRGDGYT
NA	TRBJ2-1	TRBV19	ASSPSAGHNEQF
NA	TRBJ1-1	TRBV5-6	ASKAGWGTEAF
NA	TRBJ1-3	TRBV9	ASSPLGAGNTIY